The 18 T cell receptor beta chains reported below all come from one sample, sequenced in a study of shared clonotypes between healthy human individuals. Assay: immunoSEQ multiplex PCR; the TCRdb copy retains only in-frame clones and omits some. Among around 2,000,000 clones listed, roughly 95% were seen once. The sequenced material came from naive CD4+ T cells sorted from blood. The subset: CD45RA+ positively selected. All receptors derive from a man aged 18 to 29 in good health.

The chain joins TRBV4-1 to TRBJ1-4; perhaps TRBD1 as D (5 bases). Germline V gives CDR1 MGHRA, CDR2 YSYEKL. The V gene lost 1 base and the J gene lost 0 bases, with 9 bases spanning the gap. This CDR3 has 16 amino acids. The CDR3 region has the DNA TGCGCCAGCAGCCAAGGGGCACAGGCAACTAATGAAAAACTGTTTTTT. It translates to CASSQGAQATNEKLFF.

This chain uses TRBV5-6 with TRBJ2-6; TRBD2 matches at 7 bases. The CDR3 has 18 residues. The V gene's germline CDR1 is SGHDT and CDR2 YYEEEE. The junction had 9 bases not matched to a gene; V was cut back by 1 base and J by 2 bases. The CDR3 loop is CASSLYGGSTAGANVLTF. The CDR3 nucleotides read TGTGCCAGCAGCTTGTACGGCGGGAGTACGGCTGGGGCCAACGTCCTGACTTTC.

The chain joins TRBV10-2 to TRBJ2-7; 10 positions agree with TRBD1. J gave up 6 bases and V 6 bases, and 5 bases lay outside the gene matches. CDR1 and CDR2 from the germline V gene are WSHSY and SAAADI. The CDR3 has 13 amino acids. CDR3 nucleotide sequence: TGCGCCAGCAGATGGACAGGGGGTCTCGAGCAGTACTTC. Its translation is CASRWTGGLEQYF.

About this clone: Other DNA sequences in this sample translate to the same CDR3. The J gene is TRBJ1-1, the V gene TRBV7-8; D possibly corresponds to TRBD1 (5 bases). Germline lookup yields CDR1 SGHVS and CDR2 FQNEAQ. Between the trimmed V and J ends, which lost 5 bases and 1 base, there was a span of 8 bases. CDR3 length: 13 residues. Written as DNA, the CDR3 is TGTGCCAGCAGCCTGGGGCAGAACACTGAAGCTTTCTTT. Translating gives CASSLGQNTEAFF. The full variable domain, with the rest looked up from reference TRBV7-8 and TRBJ1-1, is GAGVSQSPRYKVAKRGQDVALRCDPISGHVSLFWYQQALGQGPEFLTYFQNEAQLDKSGLPSDRFFAERPEGSVSTLKIQRTQQEDSAVYLCASSLGQNTEAFFGQGTRLTVV.

There are a few counts of this clone. This chain links TRBV9 with TRBJ2-3; D is perhaps TRBD1 or TRBD2 (5 bases each). This CDR3 is built from 14 residues. Between the trimmed V and J ends, which lost 0 bases and 4 bases, there was a span of 9 bases. Germline assignment: CDR1 SGDLS and CDR2 YYNGEE. This chain's CDR3 is CASSVGSGPDTQYF. The CDR3 nucleotides are TGTGCCAGCAGCGTAGGCTCGGGACCAGATACGCAGTATTTT.

Details on this clone: This same CDR3 is encoded by further DNA sequences in the sample. The rearrangement links TRBV11-2 to TRBJ2-5; 9 bases map to TRBD2. The CDR3 totals 13 residues. V lost 4 bases and J lost 4; bases outside the gene matches: 1. Germline V gene data show CDR1 as SGHAT and CDR2 as FQNNGV. CDR3 protein: CASSSGLAETQYF. Written as DNA, the CDR3 is TGTGCCAGCAGCTCGGGACTAGCAGAGACCCAGTACTTC.

The V gene is TRBV7-3, the J gene TRBJ1-2; D may be TRBD1 (5 bases). Per germline, CDR1 SGHTA and CDR2 FQGTGA. The CDR3 totals 14 residues. V was shortened by 0 bases and J by 4 bases, with 9 bases between the two germline ends. The CDR3 here is CASSLTGATYGYTF. The CDR3 region has the DNA TGTGCCAGCAGCTTAACAGGGGCTACCTATGGCTACACCTTC. The full variable domain, completed using reference TRBV7-3 and TRBJ1-2, is GAGVSQTPSNKVTEKGKYVELRCDPISGHTALYWYRQSLGQGPEFLIYFQGTGAADDSGLPNDRFFAVRPEGSVSTLKIQRTERGDSAVYLCASSLTGATYGYTFGSGTRLTVV.

The J gene is TRBJ2-1, the V gene TRBV10-3; perhaps D is TRBD1 or TRBD2 (6 bases each). Trimming cost V 3 bases and J 4 bases, with 16 bases left between them. The CDR3 has 16 residues. The V gene's germline CDR1 is ENHRY and CDR2 SYGVKD. CDR3 sequence reads: CAISEPGRGLYNEQFF. In DNA, the CDR3 is TGTGCCATCAGTGAACCTGGCAGGGGACTTTACAATGAGCAGTTCTTC.

The rearrangement links TRBV25-1 to TRBJ2-7; 10 nucleotides line up with TRBD1. The CDR3 runs 15 residues. The V gene's germline CDR1 is MGHDK and CDR2 SYGVNS. The V gene end was trimmed by 9 bases and the J gene end by 0 bases; junction bases not matched to a gene: 8. CDR3 residues: CASKTGGAGSYEQYF. The CDR3 region has the DNA TGTGCCAGTAAGACAGGGGGCGCGGGCTCCTACGAGCAGTACTTC.

This chain uses TRBV7-2 with TRBJ2-1, with 11 nucleotides matching TRBD2. The CDR3 spans 14 residues. V lost 6 bases, J lost 7 bases, and 5 bases stayed unmatched. Germline V gives CDR1 SGHTA, CDR2 FQGNSA. The CDR3 coding sequence is TGTGCCAGCAGAACTAGCGGGAGTGAGAATGAGCAGTTCTTC. It translates to CASRTSGSENEQFF.

The rearrangement links TRBV27 to TRBJ1-3, with 8 bases lining up with TRBD1. The CDR3 is 15 residues long. V shed 5 bases and J 2 bases; nucleotides not matched to a gene: 5. Per germline, CDR1 MNHEY and CDR2 SMNVEV (reference sequence). CDR3 sequence (DNA): TGTGCCAGCAGTCCGATGACAGGGGCTGGAAACACCATATATTTT. It specifies CASSPMTGAGNTIYF.

The chain links TRBV27 to TRBJ1-6, with 7 bases lining up with TRBD1. Germline CDR1 MNHEY, CDR2 SMNVEV (reference sequence). The CDR3 has 15 residues. V lost 6 bases, J lost 8 bases, and 10 bases stayed unmatched. DNA of the CDR3: TGTGCCAGCAGATTAACCGGGACAGTCGATTCACCCCTCCACTTT. Amino acids: CASRLTGTVDSPLHF.

This chain uses TRBV11-2 with TRBJ1-3, with D maybe TRBD1 (5 bases). The germline gives CDR1 SGHAT, CDR2 FQNNGV. V lost 3 bases, J lost 4 bases, and 13 bases lay in between. The CDR3 is 15 amino acids. The CDR3, as DNA: TGTGCCAGCAGCTTCGGGGGAGTTGCCGGAAACACCATATATTTT. The encoded protein is CASSFGGVAGNTIYF. The whole variable domain, filled in from reference TRBV11-2 and TRBJ1-3, reads EAGVAQSPRYKIIEKRQSVAFWCNPISGHATLYWYQQILGQGPKLLIQFQNNGVVDDSQLPKDRFSAERLKGVDSTLKIQPAKLEDSAVYLCASSFGGVAGNTIYFGEGSWLTVV.

The V gene is TRBV5-1, the J gene TRBJ2-2, with 9 bases lining up with TRBD2. Per the germline V gene, CDR1 is SGHRS and CDR2 is YFSETQ. The CDR3 is 16 residues long. The V segment lost 6 bases and the J segment 0 bases; nucleotides outside the gene matches: 6. The CDR3 is CASIGSGSANTGELFF. As DNA, the CDR3 is TGCGCCAGCATAGGTAGCGGGAGCGCGAACACCGGGGAGCTGTTTTTT.

The genes are TRBV10-3 and TRBJ2-1; tentative D call: TRBD1 (6 bases). CDR3 length: 11 amino acids. The V and J ends lost 10 bases and 5 bases respectively, with 9 bases between them. Looked up from germline, CDR1 is ENHRY and CDR2 is SYGVKD. Here the CDR3 reads CATQGNNEQFF. CDR3 DNA sequence: TGTGCCACCCAGGGGAACAATGAGCAGTTCTTC.

The V gene is TRBV5-1, the J gene TRBJ1-5; D is uncertain. CDR3 length: 13 amino acids. V lost 4 bases to trimming and J lost 2 bases, with 7 bases between them. CDR1 and CDR2 (germline): SGHRS, YFSETQ. The CDR3: CASSVQGNQPQHF. The CDR3, as DNA: TGCGCCAGCAGCGTCCAGGGCAATCAGCCCCAGCATTTT.

The rearrangement uses TRBV10-3 and TRBJ2-1; D not resolved. Per the germline V gene, CDR1 is ENHRY and CDR2 is SYGVKD. The V end lost 7 bases, the J end lost 0 bases, and 7 bases lay between the germline ends. The CDR3 consists of 13 residues. CDR3 amino acids: CAIMRSSYNEQFF. CDR3 coding DNA: TGTGCCATCATGCGGAGCTCCTACAATGAGCAGTTCTTC.

Details on this clone: In the same sample, other DNA sequences code for this CDR3. The rearrangement links TRBV7-9 to TRBJ2-7; the D gene is possibly TRBD1 (5 bases). The V end was cut by 0 bases, the J end by 4 bases, with 7 bases between. This CDR3 is 13 amino acids long. CDR1 is SEHNR, CDR2 FQNEAQ, per germline (reference sequence). The CDR3 nucleotides are TGTGCCAGCAGCTTAGCCAGGGCTTACGAGCAGTACTTC. Translating gives CASSLARAYEQYF.